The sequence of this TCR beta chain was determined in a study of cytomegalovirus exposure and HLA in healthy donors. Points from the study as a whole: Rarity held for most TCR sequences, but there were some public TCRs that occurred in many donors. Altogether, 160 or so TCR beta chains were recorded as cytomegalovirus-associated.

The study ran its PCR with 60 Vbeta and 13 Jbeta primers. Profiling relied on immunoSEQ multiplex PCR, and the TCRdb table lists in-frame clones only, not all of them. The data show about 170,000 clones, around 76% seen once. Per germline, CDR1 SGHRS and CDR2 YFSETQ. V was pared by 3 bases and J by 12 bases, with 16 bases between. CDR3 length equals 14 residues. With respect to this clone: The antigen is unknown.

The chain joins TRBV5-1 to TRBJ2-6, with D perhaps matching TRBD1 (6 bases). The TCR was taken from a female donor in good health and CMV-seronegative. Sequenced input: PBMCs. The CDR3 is CASSSGTRDPVLTF. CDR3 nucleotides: TGCGCCAGCAGCTCCGGGACAAGGGATCCCGTCCTGACTTTC.